Presented here are 2 T cell receptor beta chains from one specimen sequenced in a study of neurological immune-mediated disorders. TCRdb reprocessed the 5' RACE reads with MiXCR, giving one entry per CDR3 protein. In the table there are 50,000 or so distinct CDR3 sequences, 3% to 3.5% of which are singletons. The specimen sequenced was PBMCs. These receptors all stem from a man aged 35 to 55 with multiple sclerosis.

This clonotype was seen a few times. The J gene is TRBJ1-1, the V gene TRBV5-1; D unclear. This CDR3 has 13 residues. V lost 4 bases and J lost 0, with 7 bases in between. Germline V gene data show CDR1 as SGHRS and CDR2 as YFSETQ. The CDR3 region has the DNA TGCGCCAGCAGCGGGCGGGTGAACACTGAAGCTTTCTTT. Its translation: CASSGRVNTEAFF.

This clonotype was seen ten or more times. The chain is built from TRBV20-1 and TRBJ2-1; TRBD1 matches 8 bases. The CDR3 totals 11 residues. CDR1 is DFQATT, CDR2 SNEGSKA, per germline (reference sequence). The V segment lost 7 bases and the J segment 7 bases; nucleotides outside the gene matches: 3. The CDR3: CSERTGNEQFF. The CDR3 nucleotides read TGCAGTGAGAGGACAGGGAATGAGCAGTTCTTC.